The source of this T cell receptor (beta chain) is a study of identifying expanded T cells in peripheral blood. Study-wide findings and caveats: Clone count variance between approximately two-week samples rose with total template count. Differentially abundant clones: about 1.2 between replicates, roughly 16 at approximately 13 days, around 19 at four.

Healthy donors had no documented immune events, such as infections, while sampled. A word on this clone: The antigen remains undetermined.

Sequenced by immunoSEQ multiplex PCR; TCRdb stores in-frame clones only, minus some. The repertoire holds approximately 91,000 clones, approximately 90% seen once, with 3% to 4% in the top ten. The receptor comes from a person between 18 and 75 years old in good health. The sample taken for sequencing was blood.

Here the CDR3 reads CAWSVRAGTGELFF. Here the CDR3 DNA reads TGTGCCTGGAGTGTACGGGCGGGCACCGGGGAGCTGTTTTTT. This rearrangement joins TRBV30 to TRBJ2-2, with a weak D call TRBD2 (5 bases). Germline V gene data show CDR1 as GTSNPN and CDR2 as SVGIG (reference sequence). With 0 bases removed from V and 4 bases from J, the gap between germline ends came to 9 bases. The CDR3 has 14 amino acids.